This is a list of T cell receptor beta chains from one sample in a study of T cell changes during pregnancy in multiple sclerosis. Using immunoSEQ multiplex PCR, the repertoire was profiled, and TCRdb retains in-frame clones only, with some absent. The sample carries about 28,000 clones, about 90% recorded once. The source material was peripheral blood, sampled in the first trimester of pregnancy. The receptors were sampled from a female donor in good health, enrolled as a control in a pregnancy study. Each CDR3 is given with its conserved first and last residue. A D gene is named only where the DNA matches it firmly. Size is stated for part of the rows, as once, few or many counts, or as a class when the clone is expanded.

j_call clone_size v_call d_call cdr3_nt cdr3_aa
TRBJ2-7 NA TRBV5-1 NA TGCGCCAGCAGCTTGTCTCTTTGGACCGGGACCTACGAGCAGTACTTC CASSLSLWTGTYEQYF
TRBJ2-5 NA TRBV7-8 NA TGTGCCAGCAGGCGAGGGGACTTCCCGAAGACCCAGTACTTC CASRRGDFPKTQYF
TRBJ2-2 NA TRBV2 NA TGTGCCAGCAGTGACGCGTTATGGAACACCGGGGAGCTGTTTTTT CASSDALWNTGELFF
TRBJ2-1 NA TRBV25-1 TRBD2 TGTGCCAGCAGCCCAGGACTAGCGGGGGGGCAGAATGAGCAGTTCTTC CASSPGLAGGQNEQFF
TRBJ2-2 NA TRBV7-9 TRBD1 TGTGCCAGCAGCCCTGACGAGACCCTTAGCGGGACAGGGGCCGGGGAGCTGTTTTTT CASSPDETLSGTGAGELFF
TRBJ1-2 NA TRBV11-1 NA TGTGCCAGCAGCTTAGAGAGGTTCTTCGGGGGCTACACCTTC CASSLERFFGGYTF
TRBJ2-1 NA TRBV5-1 TRBD2 TGCGCCAGCTATTCTAGCGGGGGGGGCAATGAGCAGTTCTTC CASYSSGGGNEQFF
TRBJ2-5 NA TRBV18 NA TGTGCCAGCTCACCATTATCAGAGACCCAGTACTTC CASSPLSETQYF
TRBJ1-3 NA TRBV5-1 NA TGCGCCAGCAGCCAGGGGATTGGAAACACCATATATTTT CASSQGIGNTIYF
TRBJ2-3 once TRBV7-9 NA TGTGCCAGCAGCGCACGCGTACAGGGAGTTGAGGGCACAGATACGCAGTATTTT CASSARVQGVEGTDTQYF
TRBJ2-1 NA TRBV7-8 NA TGTGCCAGCAGCCACATGCGGGTGGCCTACAATGAGCAGTTCTTC CASSHMRVAYNEQFF
TRBJ1-2 once TRBV30 TRBD1 TGTGCCTGGACTGAGGACAGGTCGACTAACTATGGCTACACCTTC CAWTEDRSTNYGYTF
TRBJ2-7 NA TRBV19 TRBD1 TGTGCCAGTAGCCCAGACAGGGGTCGAAACTACGAGCAGTACTTC CASSPDRGRNYEQYF
TRBJ1-1 NA TRBV9 TRBD1 TGTGCCAGCAGCCCCCCGATGGCAGGGGGAGCTTTCTTT CASSPPMAGGAFF
TRBJ2-7 once TRBV7-8 NA TGTGCCAGCAGCTTAGTGAAGCGCACTTCCTACGAGCAGTACTTC CASSLVKRTSYEQYF
TRBJ1-2 NA TRBV4-1 NA TGCGCCAGCAGCCAACCCGGGACAACCGGTCCCTATGGCTACACCTTC CASSQPGTTGPYGYTF
TRBJ2-1 NA TRBV29-1 NA TGCAGCGTTGTAGTCCAACCCAATGAGCAGTTCTTC CSVVVQPNEQFF
TRBJ1-4 NA TRBV30 TRBD1 TGTGCCTGGAGTGTACAGGGGGTCGAAAAACTGTTTTTT CAWSVQGVEKLFF
TRBJ1-2 NA TRBV11-2 TRBD1 TGTGCCAGCAGCTTAGGAGGTACAGGGGTCTATGGCTACACCTTC CASSLGGTGVYGYTF
TRBJ2-5 NA TRBV7-9 NA TGTGCCAGCAGCCTAAAAGCGGCTTTCCAAGAGACCCAGTACTTC CASSLKAAFQETQYF
TRBJ1-2 NA TRBV9 TRBD1 TGTGCCAGCCGACAGGGGGGTGGCTACACCTTC CASRQGGGYTF
TRBJ1-4 NA TRBV2 TRBD1 TGTGCCAGCGGGACGAAAACAGGGGTTAGTGAAAAACTGTTTTTT CASGTKTGVSEKLFF
TRBJ1-1 NA TRBV6-6 NA TGTGCCAGCAGTTACTCAGCGTGGGCAGGGGAGGCTTTCTTT CASSYSAWAGEAFF
TRBJ1-1 few TRBV30 TRBD1 TGTGCCTGGAGTGCCGGGACAGACACTGAAGCTTTCTTT CAWSAGTDTEAFF
TRBJ1-1 NA TRBV19 NA TGTGCCAGTAGTATTGGGACAAACACTGAAGCTTTCTTT CASSIGTNTEAFF
TRBJ1-1 NA TRBV4-1 NA TGCGCCAGCAGCGCATTGGACAGAGGGCAAAACACTGAAGCTTTCTTT CASSALDRGQNTEAFF
TRBJ1-1 NA TRBV4-2 NA TGTGCCAGCAGCCAAGATGGAGGGGACCAGAAAACTGAAGCTTTCTTT CASSQDGGDQKTEAFF
TRBJ1-5 NA TRBV30 TRBD1 TGTGCCTGGAGTCGTAGTGGCTCAGGGGGGCGCGGGGGCAATCAGCCCCAGCATTTT CAWSRSGSGGRGGNQPQHF
TRBJ2-6 NA TRBV29-1 NA TGCAGCGTTGGGGGGACGGGAGCTGGGGCCAACGTCCTGACTTTC CSVGGTGAGANVLTF
TRBJ1-2 NA TRBV7-8 NA TGTGCCAGCAGCTTAGGGGGGGAAGGCTACACCTTC CASSLGGEGYTF
TRBJ1-3 NA TRBV5-8 TRBD1 TGTGCCAGCAGCCCGTGGGACAGGGTTGGAAACACCATATATTTT CASSPWDRVGNTIYF
TRBJ2-1 NA TRBV9 TRBD1 TGTGCCAGCAGCCACCCTAGGGACAGGGCATTGGATGAGCAGTTCTTC CASSHPRDRALDEQFF
TRBJ2-6 NA TRBV29-1 NA TGCAGCGCCAGGACAGTGGACTCTGGGGCCAACGTCCTGACTTTC CSARTVDSGANVLTF
TRBJ2-7 NA TRBV30 NA TGTGCCTGGGGATCAGGCACGGTCGAGCAGTACTTC CAWGSGTVEQYF
TRBJ2-3 NA TRBV7-7 NA TGTGCTAGCAGCTTGGACTACACAGATACGCAGTATTTT CASSLDYTDTQYF
TRBJ2-7 NA TRBV7-2 TRBD2 TGTGCCAGCAGCCTTAGCGGGAGCTTCTCCTACGAGCAGTACTTC CASSLSGSFSYEQYF
TRBJ2-5 NA TRBV7-2 NA TGTGCCAGCAGCTTAGGGGGCTACCAAGAGACCCAGTACTTC CASSLGGYQETQYF
TRBJ2-1 NA TRBV7-9 TRBD1 TGTGCCAGCAGCTTACCGGGACAGAGATACAATGAGCAGTTCTTC CASSLPGQRYNEQFF
TRBJ2-1 NA TRBV15 NA TGTGCCACCGGCAACAGGGATCGCAATGAGCAGTTCTTC CATGNRDRNEQFF
TRBJ1-1 NA TRBV19 NA TGTGCCAGTAGTTTAGGACAGAACGCGAACACTGAAGCTTTCTTT CASSLGQNANTEAFF
TRBJ1-4 NA TRBV10-3 NA TGTGCCACAAACACGGACAGAAGCACTAATGAAAAACTGTTTTTT CATNTDRSTNEKLFF
TRBJ1-3 NA TRBV6-5 NA TGTGCCAGCAGGGCGGACAGCTCTGGAAACACCATATATTTT CASRADSSGNTIYF
TRBJ2-1 NA TRBV18 TRBD2 TGTGCCAGCTCACCCTCTTTCGCTAGCGGGGCAACCAATGAGCAGTTCTTC CASSPSFASGATNEQFF
TRBJ2-1 NA TRBV19 NA TGTGCCAGTAGTCTTGGACACCAAAGCCACAATGAGCAGTTCTTC CASSLGHQSHNEQFF
TRBJ2-5 NA TRBV4-2 TRBD2 TGTGCCAGCAGCCAAGATCCCCTGGAGCGGGAGGAGGAGACCCAGTACTTC CASSQDPLEREEETQYF
TRBJ1-6 NA TRBV25-1 NA TGTGCCAGCAGTGAATCCTGGGGGCTGAGCGATTCACCCCTCCACTTT CASSESWGLSDSPLHF
TRBJ2-3 NA TRBV6-4 NA TGTGCCAGCGAGGCGGAAAGCACAGATACGCAGTATTTT CASEAESTDTQYF
TRBJ2-7 once TRBV5-8 TRBD1 TGTGCCAGCAGCTGGGGACAGGGGACCTACGAGCAGTACTTC CASSWGQGTYEQYF
TRBJ2-3 NA TRBV7-2 NA TGTGCCAGCAGCGCCGGGGGAAGGGGGGGCCTTAATACGCAGTATTTT CASSAGGRGGLNTQYF
TRBJ1-1 once TRBV4-3 NA TGCGCCAGCAGCCAAACTCCAGGATACACTGAAGCTTTCTTT CASSQTPGYTEAFF
TRBJ2-7 once TRBV30 TRBD1 TGTGCCTGGAGTAACCCGGGACAGGGGCGCCACGAGCAGTACTTC CAWSNPGQGRHEQYF
TRBJ1-2 NA TRBV6-6 NA TGTGCCAGCAGTTACCGGGAGGTCCAGGGCTACACCTTC CASSYREVQGYTF
TRBJ1-1 NA TRBV18 TRBD1 TGTGCCAGCTCACAAACCGGGACAGGGATCGGAGCTGAAGCTTTCTTT CASSQTGTGIGAEAFF